The T cell receptor (beta chain) under discussion was sequenced for a study of blood T cell repertoires in COVID-19. On the study more broadly: T cells, B-cell-depleted T cells, or PBMCs supplied cDNA or gDNA.

As processed by the authors: The authors estimated nucleated cell counts from reference gene primer amplification. Using immunoSEQ multiplex PCR, the repertoire was profiled, and TCRdb retains in-frame clones only, with some absent. V and J calls and clone size come straight from that table; D and trimming were deduced from the DNA. The data hold about 170,000 clones, with 70% to 90% observed a single time. Germline CDR1 reads SGHRS; CDR2 reads YFSETQ. Trimming took 6 bases from V and 5 from J; bases not matched to a gene: 12. The CDR3 is made up of 15 amino acids. Patients in Seattle were enrolled during active infection, then followed longitudinally.

Sequences were obtained from peripheral blood. V and J are TRBV5-1 and TRBJ2-7; TRBD1 aligns across 9 bases. The source is an elderly woman with COVID-19, enrolled during active disease. CDR3 nucleotide sequence: TGCGCCAGCAACCTTGTGTACAGGGGGCAAAACGAGCAGTACTTC. Its translation: CASNLVYRGQNEQYF. Together with reference TRBV5-1 and TRBJ2-7, the CDR3 gives the full variable domain: KAGVTQTPRYLIKTRGQQVTLSCSPISGHRSVSWYQQTPGQGLQFLFEYFSETQRNKGNFPGRFSGRQFSNSRSEMNVSTLELGDSALYLCASNLVYRGQNEQYFGPGTRLTVT.